This entry lists 6 T cell receptor beta chains sequenced from one sample in a study of cytomegalovirus exposure and HLA in healthy donors. Repertoires were generated with immunoSEQ multiplex PCR, while TCRdb's copy carries only in-frame clones and drops some. The sample lists 220,000 or so clones; over 80% were seen once. Sequencing used PBMCs. These receptor sequences come from a woman aged 25 to 45 in good health and CMV-seropositive.

This clone was counted once. The genes are TRBV30 and TRBJ2-2; D is perhaps TRBD1 (6 bases). CDR3 length equals 16 residues. Germline V gene lookup returns CDR1 GTSNPN and CDR2 SVGIG (reference sequence). Trimming stripped 7 bases from V and 0 bases from J, with 18 bases between. The CDR3 here is CAYNAPDRTNTGELFF. For the CDR3, the DNA is TGTGCCTATAATGCCCCCGACAGGACGAACACCGGGGAGCTGTTTTTT.

The gene calls are TRBV2 and TRBJ1-1; D call uncertain. Deletions cut 0 bases from V and 3 bases from J, with 11 bases between. The CDR3 covers 15 residues. Germline lookup yields CDR1 SNHLY and CDR2 FYNNEI. The CDR3 DNA sequence: TGTGCCAGCAGTGAAGCATCATTAGAGGACACTGAAGCTTTCTTT. Residues: CASSEASLEDTEAFF.

About this clone: At one of its ends the junction is not consistent with the germline gene, which may arise from a read error. J is TRBJ2-7 and V is TRBV7-8; possible D gene TRBD2, 6 bases. This CDR3 contains 16 residues. In germline, CDR1 is SGHVS, CDR2 FQNEAQ. The DNA of the CDR3 is TGTGCCAGCAGCACAAGGACCGGGAGCCTCTCCCACGAGCAGTACTTC. It encodes CASSTRTGSLSHEQYF. Using reference TRBV7-8 and TRBJ2-7 for the parts outside the CDR3, the full variable domain is GAGVSQSPRYKVAKRGQDVALRCDPISGHVSLFWYQQALGQGPEFLTYFQNEAQLDKSGLPSDRFFAERPEGSVSTLKIQRTQQEDSAVYLCASSTRTGSLSHEQYFGPGTRLTVT.

The chain's CDR3 is CASSAQQGSIQYF. CDR3 nucleotide sequence: TGTGCCAGCAGCGCACAACAGGGAAGCATTCAGTACTTC. The chain carries TRBV9 and TRBJ2-4; maybe TRBD1 (6 bases). V was clipped by 3 bases and J by 9 bases, with 13 bases between them. The CDR3 consists of 13 residues. In germline, CDR1 is SGDLS, CDR2 YYNGEE.

The chain uses TRBV27 and TRBJ1-5; D uncertain. V was shortened by 2 bases and J by 7 bases, with 9 bases between the two germline ends. Germline CDR1 MNHEY, CDR2 SMNVEV (reference sequence). The CDR3 loop spans 13 amino acids. The CDR3 sequence is CASSLKTDQPQHF. In nucleotides, the CDR3 is TGTGCCAGCAGTTTAAAGACGGACCAGCCCCAGCATTTT.

This clone was seen more than once but under ten times. The chain has TRBV10-2 and TRBJ1-2; D is perhaps TRBD1 (5 bases). Germline V CDR1 and CDR2: WSHSY, SAAADI. The V gene lost 10 bases and the J gene lost 7 bases, with 19 bases spanning the gap. This CDR3 is built from 13 residues. CDR3 coding DNA: TGCGCCACCAGCCTTGCGCAGGGTGGTGGCTACACCTTC. Residues: CATSLAQGGGYTF.